This T cell receptor beta chain comes out of a study of CXCR3-negative and CXCR3-positive naive CD8 T cells (dated by TCRdb to between 2018 and 2021). Regarding the research as a whole: In total, roughly 140 million TRB reads were obtained, which works out to roughly 1.5 +/- 0.3 million reads per library. Diversity and physicochemical repertoire analyses covered over 10 donors pooled from two independent experiments. Naive subsets from 5 donors and memory cells from 3 donors were included in the TRBV-TRBJ cluster analysis.

Each CD8+ T cell subset was flow-sorted in triplicate, and approximately 280,000 cells per subset were placed directly into RLT lysis buffer. To exclude memory contaminants, naive CD8+ T cells were stringently defined as CD45RO-CCR7+CD27+CD95-. Using standard density gradient centrifugation, peripheral blood mononuclear cells were isolated from buffy coats. A FACSAria III was used to flow-sort naive CXCR3-negative and CXCR3-positive CD8+ T cells. Total RNA was extracted from sorted cells with an RNeasy Mini Kit. Note on this clonotype: Its specific antigen is unknown.

From the cysteine up to the phenylalanine, the CDR3 has a length of 13 residues. The DNA sequence is not available. According to the germline V gene, CDR1 reads LGHNA and CDR2 reads YSLEER. TCRdb lists the instrument as NextSeq 550. The Human TCR Profiling Kit (MiLaboratory) was used to prepare UMI-labeled 5' RACE TRB cDNA libraries. The full amount of extracted RNA was used for cDNA synthesis, and the full amount of resulting cDNA was used for PCR amplification. Libraries were prepared in parallel with an identical number of PCR cycles. Concerning the study's data processing: With a minimum of two reads required per UMI, MIGEC and MiXCR pulled out about 50,000 +/- 10,000 unique UMI-labeled TRB cDNA molecules from each library. Each library averaged around 40,000 +/- 10,000 functional in-frame TRB CDR3 nucleotide clonotypes without stop codons. Diversity metrics, including normalized Shannon-Wiener and Chao1, were computed in VDJtools after downsampling to 5000 UMI-labeled TRB molecules per sample. For the central five CDR3 residues, VDJtools calculated physicochemical properties weighted by clonotype size, namely interaction energy, strength, volume and Kidera factor 4. The reads went through TCRdb reprocessing, and each CDR3 protein sequence gets one entry with no DNA. TCRdb's processing, not the study's, gives the V and J calls here. The table for this sample records roughly 59,000 distinct CDR3 sequences. The top ten hold 0.55% to 0.75% of the sample.

Paper-wide results and their limitations: Naive CXCR3-negative and CXCR3-positive cells from the same donor showed similar TRBV-TRBJ usage, whereas memory cells showed distinct patterns. TRB CDR3s from CXCR3-positive naive cells showed higher hydrophobicity (lower Kidera factor 4), lower energy, and higher strength and volume indices than CXCR3-negative naive cells. Because CXCR3 expression was partially decreased after cryopreservation, freshly isolated PBMCs were used for most assays. Because surface CD5, which is linked to self-reactivity in mice, was comparable between the naive subsets, TCR interaction strength was also inferred from TRB CDR3 physicochemical properties. Repertoire diversity was comparably high in both naive subsets but much lower in memory CD8+ T cells.

This chain joins TRBV4-3 to TRBJ2-7; no DNA is available, so the TRBD1 call from TCRdb remains unchecked. The sample comprised naive CXCR3+ CD8+ T cells from blood. What the cell subset or site label conveys for this sample: CD45RO-CCR7+CD27+CD95- naive CD8+ T cells expressing CXCR3 (TNR3+). This receptor was taken from a human donor in good health. Some clones in this sample may be carry-over from other donors' samples. The CDR3: CASSQIQGPEQYF.